Sequencing of this T cell receptor (beta chain) was carried out in a study of T cell changes during pregnancy in multiple sclerosis. The CDR3 contains 13 residues. Looked up from germline, CDR1 is SNHLY and CDR2 is FYNNEI. Trimming cost V 3 bases and J 12 bases, with 15 bases left between them. Some clones are missing from TCRdb's copy, which holds only in-frame ones; the method was immunoSEQ multiplex PCR. The table shows approximately 94,000 clones, with around 92% occurring only once. This sequence was found in a female donor with multiple sclerosis, enrolled in a pregnancy study. This chain links TRBV2 with TRBJ2-1; a possible D gene is TRBD2 (8 bases). Sequenced material: peripheral blood, taken after pregnancy. The CDR3 DNA sequence: TGTGCCAGCAGTGACGGGAGGGGGCAGCGGCAGTTCTTC. Its protein product is CASSDGRGQRQFF. The entire variable domain, with the rest obtained from reference TRBV2 and TRBJ2-1, is as follows: EPEVTQTPSHQVTQMGQEVILRCVPISNHLYFYWYRQILGQKVEFLVSFYNNEISEKSEIFDDQFSVERPDGSNFTLKIRSTKLEDSAMYFCASSDGRGQRQFFGPGTRLTVL.